The clone carrying this T cell receptor (beta chain) has ten or more counts. The antigen is not known. These data belong to a study of T cells in Graves' hyperthyroidism and ophthalmopathy. Study-wide results and caveats: Most thyroid clonotypes with frequency above 0.001 were detected in blood.

Germline V gene data show CDR1 as SNHLY and CDR2 as FYNNEI. There are 16 residues in the CDR3. Trimming removed 6 bases at V and 10 bases at J, with 22 bases between. It was RNA transcripts that yielded the amplified TCR beta CDR3 regions. Researchers ran a first-round RT-PCR on the TCR CDR3 using the HTBI primer set. MiXCR, run by TCRdb on the multiplex PCR reads, gives a single entry per CDR3 protein. This sample has about 680,000 distinct CDR3 sequences; around a third occur once, and the top ten carry 31%. The chain employs TRBV2 and TRBJ1-6; perhaps TRBD1 as D (6 bases). This TCR came from a woman in her 40s with Graves' hyperthyroidism. Sample: blood. CDR3 bases: TGTGCCAGCAGGAACGAACAGGAATCGGGGGCGTCACCCCTCCACTTT. Amino acids: CASRNEQESGASPLHF.